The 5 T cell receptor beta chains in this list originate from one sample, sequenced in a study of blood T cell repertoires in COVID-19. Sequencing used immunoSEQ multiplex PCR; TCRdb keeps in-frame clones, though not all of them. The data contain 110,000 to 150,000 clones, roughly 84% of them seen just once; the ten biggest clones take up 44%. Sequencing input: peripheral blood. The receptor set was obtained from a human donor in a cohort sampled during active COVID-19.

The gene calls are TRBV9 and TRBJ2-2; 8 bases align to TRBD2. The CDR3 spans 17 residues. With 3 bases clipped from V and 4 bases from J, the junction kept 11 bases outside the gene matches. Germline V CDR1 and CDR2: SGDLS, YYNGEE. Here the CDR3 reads CASSANPLAGGTGELFF. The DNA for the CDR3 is TGTGCCAGCAGCGCGAACCCCCTCGCGGGGGGCACCGGGGAGCTGTTTTTT.

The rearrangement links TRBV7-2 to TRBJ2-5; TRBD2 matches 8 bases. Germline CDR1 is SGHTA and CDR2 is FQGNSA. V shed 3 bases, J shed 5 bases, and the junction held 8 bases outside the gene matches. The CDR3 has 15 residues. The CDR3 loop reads CASSFQGGGMETQYF. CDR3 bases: TGTGCCAGCAGCTTTCAGGGCGGGGGGATGGAGACCCAGTACTTC.

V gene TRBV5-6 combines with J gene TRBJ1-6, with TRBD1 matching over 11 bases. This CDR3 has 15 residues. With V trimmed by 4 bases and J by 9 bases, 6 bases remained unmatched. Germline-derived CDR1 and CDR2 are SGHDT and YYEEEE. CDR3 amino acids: CASSPMGQGVSPLHF. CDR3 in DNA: TGTGCCAGCAGCCCTATGGGACAGGGGGTTTCACCCCTCCACTTT.

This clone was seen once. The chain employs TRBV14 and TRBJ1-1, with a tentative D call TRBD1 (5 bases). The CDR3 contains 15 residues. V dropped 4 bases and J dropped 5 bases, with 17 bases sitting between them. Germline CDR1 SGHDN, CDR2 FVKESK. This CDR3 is CASSPPLGGVTEAFF. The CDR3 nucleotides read TGTGCCAGCAGCCCCCCGTTGGGGGGAGTGACTGAAGCTTTCTTT.

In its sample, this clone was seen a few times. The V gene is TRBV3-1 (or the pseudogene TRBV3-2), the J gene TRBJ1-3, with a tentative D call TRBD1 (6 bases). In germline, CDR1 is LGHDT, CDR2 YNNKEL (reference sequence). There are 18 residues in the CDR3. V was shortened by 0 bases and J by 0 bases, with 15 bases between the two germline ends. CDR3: CASSQERGWIPSGNTIYF. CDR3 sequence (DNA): TGTGCCAGCAGCCAAGAAAGGGGGTGGATACCCTCTGGAAACACCATATATTTT.